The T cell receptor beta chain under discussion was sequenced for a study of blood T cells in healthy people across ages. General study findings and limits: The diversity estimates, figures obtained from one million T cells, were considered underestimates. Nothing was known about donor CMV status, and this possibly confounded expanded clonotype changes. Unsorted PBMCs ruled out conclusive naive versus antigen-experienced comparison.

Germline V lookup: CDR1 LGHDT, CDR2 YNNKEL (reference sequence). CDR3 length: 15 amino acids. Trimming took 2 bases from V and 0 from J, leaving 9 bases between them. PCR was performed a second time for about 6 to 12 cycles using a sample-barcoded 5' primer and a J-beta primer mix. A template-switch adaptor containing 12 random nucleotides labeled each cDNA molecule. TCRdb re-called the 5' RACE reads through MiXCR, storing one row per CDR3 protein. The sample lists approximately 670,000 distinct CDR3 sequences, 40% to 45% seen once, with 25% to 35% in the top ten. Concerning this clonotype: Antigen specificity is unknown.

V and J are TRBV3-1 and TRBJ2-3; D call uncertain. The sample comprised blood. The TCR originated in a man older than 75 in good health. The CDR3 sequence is CASSQSRLSTDTQYF. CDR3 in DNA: TGTGCCAGCAGCCAATCGAGGCTAAGCACAGATACGCAGTATTTT.